A single sample gave rise to the 14 T cell receptor beta chains below, sequenced in a study of shared clonotypes between healthy human individuals. Here immunoSEQ multiplex PCR was the method, and the copy in TCRdb shows in-frame clones only, minus some. The repertoire holds some 2,100,000 clones, with approximately 94% as singletons. The sequencing sample was made of naive CD4+ T cells sorted from blood. The subset denotes: CD45RA+ positively selected. The receptors here all came from a man aged 18 to 30 in good health.

CDR3 nucleotide sequence: TGTGCCAGCAGCTATAGTCCAAACCAAGAGACCCAGTACTTC. Its protein product is CASSYSPNQETQYF. The genes are TRBV7-9 and TRBJ2-5; D uncertain. Germline assignment: CDR1 SEHNR and CDR2 FQNEAQ (reference sequence). This CDR3 spans 14 amino acids. V was trimmed by 4 bases and J by 0 bases, leaving 9 bases between them.

The chain is built from TRBV28 and TRBJ2-3; unclear D gene. The CDR3 is 13 amino acids. The V and J ends lost 3 bases and 5 bases respectively, with 9 bases between them. In germline, CDR1 is MDHEN, CDR2 SYDVKM. The CDR3 DNA sequence: TGTGCCAGCAGTTTCTCAGCTGTAGATACGCAGTATTTT. Translation gives CASSFSAVDTQYF.

This clone was picked up one time. The DNA for the CDR3 is TGTGCCTGGAGGGGACTAGCTTACGAGCAGTACTTC. The encoded protein is CAWRGLAYEQYF. The rearrangement uses TRBV30 and TRBJ2-7; 9 bases line up with TRBD2. After removal of 3 bases from V and 4 bases from J, the junction contained 1 base not matched to a gene. CDR1 and CDR2 (germline): GTSNPN, SVGIG (reference sequence). The CDR3 has 12 amino acids.

The chain uses TRBV7-9 and TRBJ2-3; D remains unclear. Trimming took 4 bases from V and 2 from J, leaving 13 bases between them. This CDR3 has 15 residues. CDR1 is SEHNR and CDR2 is FQNEAQ in the germline V gene (reference sequence). CDR3 residues: CASSSDNHPTDTQYF. CDR3 nucleotide sequence: TGTGCCAGCAGCTCCGATAACCACCCCACAGATACGCAGTATTTT.

The J gene is TRBJ2-1, the V gene TRBV5-6; 9 nucleotides align to TRBD2. The CDR3 spans 16 residues. The V gene end was trimmed by 4 bases and the J gene end by 4 bases; junction bases not matched to a gene: 9. Germline V gene data show CDR1 as SGHDT and CDR2 as YYEEEE. The CDR3 coding sequence is TGTGCCAGCAGCCACACTAGACTAGCGGCGTACAATGAGCAGTTCTTC. It specifies CASSHTRLAAYNEQFF.

The chain has TRBV6-1 and TRBJ2-5; D unclear. Germline values: CDR1 MNHNS, CDR2 SASEGT. CDR3 length: 14 amino acids. V lost 1 base and J 10 bases, leaving 16 bases between the germline ends. CDR3 sequence: CASSEGTYRRIQYF. As DNA, the CDR3 is TGTGCCAGCAGTGAAGGTACTTATAGACGTATCCAGTACTTC.

The rearrangement joins TRBV19 to TRBJ2-7; 7 bases match TRBD1. This CDR3 is built from 14 residues. V was pared by 4 bases and J by 0 bases, with 3 bases of the junction left unmatched. The germline CDR1 and CDR2 sequences are LNHDA and SQIVND (reference sequence). The CDR3 here is CASSNPGGSYEQYF. In DNA form, the CDR3 reads TGTGCCAGTAGTAATCCAGGGGGCTCCTACGAGCAGTACTTC.

V is TRBV7-9 and J is TRBJ1-3; 7 positions agree with TRBD1. The CDR3 is made up of 18 amino acids. Trimming cost V 4 bases and J 2 bases; bases outside gene matches: 14. CDR1 is SEHNR and CDR2 is FQNEAQ in the germline V gene (reference sequence). CDR3 sequence reads: CASSSHAGDSSTGNTIYF. CDR3 coding DNA: TGTGCCAGCAGCTCACACGCAGGGGACAGTTCGACTGGAAACACCATATATTTT. Using reference TRBV7-9 and TRBJ1-3 for the parts outside the CDR3, the full variable domain is DTGVSQNPRHKITKRGQNVTFRCDPISEHNRLYWYRQTLGQGPEFLTYFQNEAQLEKSRLLSDRFSAERPKGSFSTLEIQRTEQGDSAMYLCASSSHAGDSSTGNTIYFGEGSWLTVV.

The V gene is TRBV5-6, the J gene TRBJ2-5; D is unclear. Deletions cut 3 bases from V and 5 bases from J, with 11 bases between. Germline CDR1 is SGHDT and CDR2 is YYEEEE. The CDR3 is made up of 13 amino acids. As DNA, the CDR3 is TGTGCCAGCAGCTCCGGACCTGCGGAGACCCAGTACTTC. This translates into CASSSGPAETQYF.

The genes are TRBV7-2 and TRBJ2-1; D is possibly TRBD2 (5 bases). From germline, CDR1 is SGHTA and CDR2 FQGNSA. V lost 5 bases, J lost 6 bases, and 17 bases lay in between. This CDR3 region has 15 residues. CDR3 DNA sequence: TGTGCCAGCAGCACGAACTACCGAGGGTCCAATGAGCAGTTCTTC. As protein: CASSTNYRGSNEQFF.

J is TRBJ1-6 and V is TRBV4-1, with TRBD1 as a possible D gene (5 bases). V was pared by 2 bases and J by 13 bases, with 12 bases between. This CDR3 contains 13 residues. Germline CDR1 reads MGHRA; CDR2 reads YSYEKL. The DNA for the CDR3 is TGCGCCAGCAGCCAACCCAGGGAAATCCCCCTCCACTTT. This codes for CASSQPREIPLHF.

The V and J genes are TRBV6-5 and TRBJ2-3; unclear D gene. Trimming took 4 bases from V and 2 from J, leaving 10 bases between them. CDR1 MNHEY and CDR2 SVGAGI come from the germline V gene. This CDR3 contains 14 residues. The CDR3 loop is CASSLQPFTDTQYF. The DNA of the CDR3 is TGTGCCAGCAGTTTACAACCATTCACAGATACGCAGTATTTT.

Only one count was recorded for this clone. The CDR3 region is CASNPGPVNQPQHF. In DNA form, the CDR3 reads TGTGCCAGTAATCCAGGGCCGGTGAATCAGCCCCAGCATTTT. The rearrangement links TRBV19 to TRBJ1-5; TRBD1 might be the D (5 bases). V was clipped by 7 bases and J by 4 bases, with 14 bases between them. Germline-derived CDR1 and CDR2 are LNHDA and SQIVND (reference sequence). The CDR3 runs 14 residues.

The chain recombines TRBV7-9 with TRBJ2-4; the D is unclear. V lost 5 bases and J lost 7, with 9 bases in between. The germline V gene encodes CDR1 SEHNR and CDR2 FQNEAQ (reference sequence). This CDR3 region has 12 residues. The CDR3 loop reads CASSPGPNIQYF. In nucleotides, the CDR3 is TGTGCCAGCAGCCCCGGGCCGAACATTCAGTACTTC.